This T cell receptor (beta chain) comes out of a study of blood T cell repertoires in COVID-19. Study-level background: T cells, B-cell-depleted T cells, or PBMCs provided the cDNA or gDNA that served as material.

Per the original methods: Researchers report that nucleated cell counts were estimated from reference gene primer amplification. Libraries were prepared by immunoSEQ multiplex PCR; TCRdb keeps only in-frame clonotypes and omits some of them. V, J and clone size reflect that table, while D and trimming were determined from the DNA. The table lists roughly 240,000 clones, around 82% of them singletons. Remarks on this clone: A much more abundant neighbour one base away suggests this may be a read error. Other nucleotide sequences in the sample specify the same CDR3.

Per germline, CDR1 SEHNR and CDR2 FQNEAQ (reference sequence). V dropped 5 bases and J dropped 1 base, with 8 bases sitting between them. The CDR3 is made up of 13 amino acids. Sequenced sample: peripheral blood. The rearrangement uses TRBV7-9 and TRBJ1-1; perhaps TRBD1 as D (5 bases). This sequence was found in a woman between 65 and 79 years old with acute or convalescent COVID-19. Written as DNA, the CDR3 is TGTGCCAGCAGCCGAACAGGGAACACTGAAGCTTTCTTT. Residues: CASSRTGNTEAFF.